This passage covers 2 T cell receptor beta chains from one sample sequenced in a study of regulatory T cells in long-lasting Graves disease. Relying on iRepertoire HTBI primers and Arm-PCR of CDR3 regions, the team built TCR beta libraries. TCRdb redid the calling of the multiplex PCR reads with MiXCR, one entry per CDR3 protein. Counted here are roughly 400,000 distinct CDR3 sequences, about 15% occurring once; the ten biggest clones make up under 9%. Indicated time point: newly diagnosed GD, antithyroid drugs for less than 3 months. The TCR library was prepared using RNA isolated from PBMCs. These same records also appear under a second study, on T cells in Graves' hyperthyroidism and ophthalmopathy.

This specimen was peripheral blood mononuclear cells (PBMCs), taken at new diagnosis, from a patient treated with antithyroid drugs. These receptors all stem from a woman in her 40s with Graves disease.

A few counts support this clonotype. The CDR3 is CASSQGDNSNQPQHF. The CDR3 region has the DNA TGTGCCAGCAGCCAAGGCGATAATAGCAATCAGCCCCAGCATTTT. The chain has TRBV3-2 and TRBJ1-5. TRBV3-2 is a pseudogene segment. CDR3 length: 15 residues.

The chain uses TRBV10-3 and TRBJ1-5; maybe TRBD1 (5 bases). Between the trimmed V and J ends, which lost 2 bases and 2 bases, there was a span of 10 bases. Germline V lookup: CDR1 ENHRY, CDR2 SYGVKD. The CDR3 runs 15 residues. CDR3 nucleotides: TGTGCCATCAGTGAGGGGGGGATGGGCAATCAGCCCCAGCATTTT. Translating it yields CAISEGGMGNQPQHF.